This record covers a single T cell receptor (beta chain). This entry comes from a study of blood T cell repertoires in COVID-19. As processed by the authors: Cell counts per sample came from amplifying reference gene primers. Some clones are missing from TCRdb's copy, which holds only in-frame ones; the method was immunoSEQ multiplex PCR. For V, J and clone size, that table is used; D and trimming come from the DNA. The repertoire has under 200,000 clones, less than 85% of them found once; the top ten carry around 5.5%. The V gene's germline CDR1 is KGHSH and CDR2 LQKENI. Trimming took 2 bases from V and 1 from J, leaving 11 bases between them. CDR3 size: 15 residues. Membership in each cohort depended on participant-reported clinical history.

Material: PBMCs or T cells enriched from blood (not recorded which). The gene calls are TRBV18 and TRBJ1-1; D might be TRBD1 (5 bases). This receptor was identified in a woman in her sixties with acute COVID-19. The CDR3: CASSPSGIGNTEAFF. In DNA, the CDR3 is TGTGCCAGCTCACCATCAGGGATTGGGAACACTGAAGCTTTCTTT.